A selection of T cell receptor beta chains follows, all from one sample in a study of blood T cell repertoires in COVID-19. Some clones are missing from TCRdb's copy, which holds only in-frame ones; the method was immunoSEQ multiplex PCR. The sample contains 90,000 to 110,000 clones, 75% to 85% of which appear only once. What was sequenced was peripheral blood. The receptors come from a woman older than 75 with active or convalescent COVID-19. Both conserved end residues are part of each CDR3. The D gene is left open where the match is weak. Some rows mark clone size as missing; the rest say once, few, many or name a class of expanded clone.

CATSDRLMVYGYTF | TGTGCCACCAGTGATAGACTGATGGTCTATGGCTACACCTTC | TRBJ1-2 | - | TRBV24-1 | -
CASSLGAGGWADTQYF | TGTGCCAGCAGCTTAGGAGCGGGAGGGTGGGCAGATACGCAGTATTTT | TRBJ2-3 | - | TRBV7-8 | TRBD2
CASSFLDLNEQYF | TGCGCCAGCAGCTTCCTGGACTTAAACGAGCAGTACTTC | TRBJ2-7 | - | TRBV5-1 | -
CASSQKWGLAGFNTGELFF | TGCGCCAGCAGCCAAAAATGGGGACTAGCGGGCTTTAACACCGGGGAGCTGTTTTTT | TRBJ2-2 | once | TRBV4-1 | TRBD2
CATSEQGTDTQYF | TGTGCCACCAGTGAACAGGGCACAGATACGCAGTATTTT | TRBJ2-3 | - | TRBV24-1 | -
CASSSVAKNIQYF | TGTGCCAGTAGTTCGGTAGCCAAAAACATTCAGTACTTC | TRBJ2-4 | - | TRBV19 | -
CASSSLYSGRGIYNEQFF | TGTGCCAGCAGCTCGTTATATAGCGGGAGGGGAATTTACAATGAGCAGTTCTTC | TRBJ2-1 | - | TRBV7-2 | TRBD2
CASSIGTGGLGFF | TGTGCCAGTAGTATCGGGACAGGGGGATTGGGTTTCTTT | TRBJ1-1 | - | TRBV19 | TRBD1
CASRIQGAGTEAFF | TGTGCCAGCAGAATACAGGGGGCAGGGACTGAAGCTTTCTTT | TRBJ1-1 | once | TRBV27 | TRBD1
CASSLSLGRGGRRYNEQFF | TGTGCCAGCAGTTTATCGCTGGGGCGGGGCGGGAGACGCTACAATGAGCAGTTCTTC | TRBJ2-1 | few | TRBV27 | TRBD2
CASSTPNYEVTNEKLFF | TGTGCCAGTAGTACCCCCAACTATGAGGTGACTAATGAAAAACTGTTTTTT | TRBJ1-4 | - | TRBV19 | -
CASSIRAGLAGHNEQFF | TGTGCCAGCAGTATCCGGGCGGGACTAGCGGGGCACAATGAGCAGTTCTTC | TRBJ2-1 | - | TRBV28 | TRBD2
CASNRGSYNEQFF | TGTGCCAGCAACCGGGGCTCCTACAATGAGCAGTTCTTC | TRBJ2-1 | - | TRBV12-3/TRBV12-4 | -
CASSSDNEQFF | TGTGCCAGCAGCTCCGACAATGAGCAGTTCTTC | TRBJ2-1 | - | TRBV7-9 | -
CASSQTTGQGIGTEAFF | TGCGCCAGCAGCCAAACAACGGGACAGGGGATCGGCACTGAAGCTTTCTTT | TRBJ1-1 | - | TRBV4-1 | TRBD1
CASSLGQGPYNEQFF | TGCGCCAGCAGCTTGGGACAGGGGCCCTACAATGAGCAGTTCTTC | TRBJ2-1 | - | TRBV5-1 | TRBD1
CASSSRLAGELDTQYF | TGCGCCAGCAGCTCCCGACTAGCGGGAGAATTAGATACGCAGTATTTT | TRBJ2-3 | - | TRBV5-1 | TRBD2
CASTQSGTANTGELFF | TGTGCCAGCACTCAGAGTGGGACAGCGAACACCGGGGAGCTGTTTTTT | TRBJ2-2 | - | TRBV28 | TRBD1
CSASGAGVATDTQYF | TGCAGTGCTAGTGGAGCGGGAGTCGCTACAGATACGCAGTATTTT | TRBJ2-3 | - | TRBV20-1 | TRBD2
CASSLGDSAQYF | TGTGCCAGCAGCCTCGGTGATAGTGCGCAGTATTTT | TRBJ2-3 | once | TRBV11-3 | -
CASSRDSNVYNEQFF | TGTGCCAGCAGCCGGGACTCCAATGTGTACAATGAGCAGTTCTTC | TRBJ2-1 | - | TRBV7-3 | -
CASSLVASSTDTQYF | TGTGCCAGCAGCTTAGTCGCTAGCTCCACAGATACGCAGTATTTT | TRBJ2-3 | once | TRBV7-2 | -
CASSSWDRRGNEQFF | TGTGCCAGCAGTTCTTGGGACAGGAGAGGCAATGAGCAGTTCTTC | TRBJ2-1 | - | TRBV6-5 | TRBD1
CASSVVLADSYNEQFF | TGTGCCAGCAGCGTAGTTCTAGCGGACTCCTACAATGAGCAGTTCTTC | TRBJ2-1 | - | TRBV9 | TRBD2
CASSQLSAGQNYGYTF | TGTGCCAGCTCTCAGCTCTCCGCAGGGCAAAACTATGGCTACACCTTC | TRBJ1-2 | once | TRBV21-1 | -
CASTSLAGTGELFF | TGTGCCAGCACCTCTCTAGCGGGAACCGGGGAGCTGTTTTTT | TRBJ2-2 | - | TRBV4-2 | TRBD2
CASKLRSGETQYF | TGCGCCAGCAAATTAAGGAGTGGGGAGACCCAGTACTTC | TRBJ2-5 | few | TRBV10-2 | -
CASSFSRGRPEKLFF | TGTGCCAGCAGTTTTTCCAGGGGGCGCCCGGAAAAACTGTTTTTT | TRBJ1-4 | - | TRBV11-3 | TRBD1
CASSYSAGGNEKLFF | TGTGCCAGCAGTTACTCGGCAGGGGGAAATGAAAAACTGTTTTTT | TRBJ1-4 | once | TRBV6-6 | TRBD1
CASTGTGVVVNTEAFF | TGTGCCAGCACTGGGACAGGGGTGGTCGTGAACACTGAAGCTTTCTTT | TRBJ1-1 | few | TRBV11-2 | TRBD1
CASSASGISYNEQFF | TGTGCCAGCAGCGCTAGCGGGATCTCCTACAATGAGCAGTTCTTC | TRBJ2-1 | - | TRBV7-8 | TRBD2
CASSDLAGEQYF | TGTGCCAGCAGTGACCTAGCAGGCGAGCAGTACTTC | TRBJ2-7 | - | TRBV2 | -
CASSFAGSTDTQYF | TGTGCCAGCAGTTTTGCGGGGAGCACAGATACGCAGTATTTT | TRBJ2-3 | - | TRBV28 | -